This TCR beta chain was retrieved from a study of cytomegalovirus exposure and HLA in healthy donors. PCR primers comprised 60 Vbeta and 13 Jbeta primers. TCRdb's copy holds only in-frame clones and misses some; the assay was immunoSEQ multiplex PCR. The sample consists of 180,000 or so clones, roughly 75% of them appearing once. V was clipped by 0 bases and J by 9 bases; unmatched bases: 15. CDR1 SGHRS and CDR2 YFSETQ come from the germline V gene. CDR3 length equals 18 residues. The receptor's source is a woman between 40 and 50 years old in good health and CMV-seropositive. The sequencing input was PBMCs. J is TRBJ2-1 and V is TRBV5-1, with 10 bases lining up with TRBD2. The CDR3 bases are TGCGCCAGCAGCTTGGAAAAGAGTTGGCTAGCGGGAGTGGGTGAGCAGTTCTTC. Protein: CASSLEKSWLAGVGEQFF.